This T cell receptor beta chain originates from a study of blood T cells in healthy people across ages. CDR3 length: 15 amino acids. V lost 4 bases, J lost 7 bases, and 11 bases stayed unmatched. CDR1 and CDR2 from the germline V gene are LNHDA and SQIVND (reference sequence). With a J-beta primer mix and a sample-barcoded 5' primer, a second PCR ran about 7 to 11 cycles. One entry per CDR3 protein, called by TCRdb with MiXCR from the 5' RACE reads. The sample lists hundreds of thousands of distinct CDR3 sequences, 27% occurring once. Sample donors were healthy Caucasian individuals that came from Russia, aged about 6 to 95. Investigators took 8 to 10 milliliters of peripheral blood from every donor. The authors isolated at least 6.5 million PBMCs per sample.

The origin of this receptor is a woman between 65 and 79 years old in good health. The material sequenced was blood. J is TRBJ2-5 and V is TRBV19; 8 nucleotides align to TRBD2. DNA of the CDR3: TGTGCCAGTAGTAGATTACTAGCGGAGACGGGGACCCAGTACTTC. This encodes CASSRLLAETGTQYF.